These T cell receptor beta chains were read from a single sample in a study of early T cells in non-severe SARS-CoV-2 infection. MiXCR was run by TCRdb on the 5' RACE reads, yielding one entry per CDR3 protein. The sample holds 53,000 or so distinct CDR3 sequences, about 9.2% seen once. Specimen: whole blood. The source of these receptors is an adult who was a healthcare worker with PCR-confirmed SARS-CoV-2 infection or an uninfected control (not recorded which). Each CDR3 is given with its conserved first and last residue. D genes are given only for firm matches. Size is stated for part of the rows, as once, few or many counts, or as a class when the clone is expanded.

J gene,D gene,V gene,clone size,CDR3 protein,CDR3 DNA
TRBJ1-2,NA,TRBV2,few,CASRPQNDPVYGYTF,TGTGCCAGCCGCCCCCAGAATGATCCAGTCTATGGCTACACCTTC
TRBJ2-1,NA,TRBV7-3,NA,CASKLGAGNEQFF,TGTGCCAGCAAACTAGGGGCCGGCAATGAGCAGTTCTTC
TRBJ2-3,NA,TRBV5-1,many,CASREADTQYF,TGCGCCAGCAGAGAAGCAGACACGCAGTATTTT
TRBJ2-7,NA,TRBV20-1,NA,CSVLTHSGREQYF,TGCAGTGTTTTAACGCACTCGGGGAGGGAGCAGTACTTC
TRBJ2-7,NA,TRBV3-1,few,CASSQWEGDYEQYF,TGTGCCAGCAGCCAATGGGAGGGGGACTACGAGCAGTACTTC
TRBJ1-6,NA,TRBV15,NA,CATRGRPNSPLHF,TGTGCCACCAGGGGCAGACCTAATTCACCCCTCCACTTT
TRBJ2-4,TRBD1,TRBV2,NA,CASTLRTGGDIQYF,TGTGCCAGCACCCTGAGGACAGGGGGGGACATTCAGTACTTC
TRBJ2-7,NA,TRBV5-1,many,CASSPRLNYEQYF,TGCGCCAGCAGTCCTAGGTTGAACTACGAGCAGTACTTC
TRBJ1-2,NA,TRBV5-6,many,CASSLDRYGYTF,TGTGCCAGCAGCTTGGACCGATATGGCTACACCTTC
TRBJ1-1,TRBD1,TRBV5-4,many,CASALARGPEAFF,TGTGCCAGCGCCCTAGCAAGGGGGCCTGAAGCTTTCTTT
TRBJ2-7,NA,TRBV19,few,CASSPPGHGYEQYF,TGTGCCAGTAGTCCCCCGGGACACGGCTACGAGCAGTACTTC
TRBJ2-7,NA,TRBV27,few,CASSLLQGEQYF,TGTGCCAGCAGTTTATTACAGGGCGAGCAGTACTTC
TRBJ2-5,NA,TRBV7-6,many,CASSLTVFQETQYF,TGTGCCAGCAGCTTAACGGTCTTTCAAGAGACCCAGTACTTC
TRBJ2-1,TRBD2,TRBV2,few,CASSGQPSGHTYNEQFF,TGTGCCAGCTCGGGCCAACCTAGCGGCCATACCTACAATGAGCAGTTCTTC
TRBJ2-3,TRBD2,TRBV11-2,many,CASSLGLGINTDTQYF,TGTGCCAGCAGCTTGGGACTAGGAATTAACACAGATACGCAGTATTTT
TRBJ1-1,NA,TRBV20-1,few,CSARYRVDTEAFF,TGCAGTGCTAGATACAGGGTTGACACTGAAGCTTTCTTT
TRBJ2-7,NA,TRBV20-1,few,CSAAPHVRLGASSYEQYF,TGCAGTGCTGCCCCCCATGTCCGTCTGGGAGCGAGCTCCTACGAGCAGTACTTC
TRBJ2-1,NA,TRBV6-5,NA,CASKARWAYNEQFF,TGTGCCAGCAAAGCCCGCTGGGCCTACAATGAGCAGTTCTTC
TRBJ2-1,TRBD1,TRBV10-3,NA,CAISTTGTNIYNEQFF,TGTGCCATCAGTACGACAGGGACGAACATTTACAATGAGCAGTTCTTC
TRBJ2-7,TRBD2,TRBV29-1,many,CSGGGDHEQYF,TGCAGCGGCGGGGGGGACCACGAGCAGTACTTC
TRBJ2-3,NA,TRBV12-3/TRBV12-4,NA,CASNLGVGSQADTQYF,TGTGCCAGCAACTTAGGCGTGGGGTCACAGGCCGATACGCAGTATTTT
TRBJ2-1,TRBD2,TRBV7-9,NA,CARFSGRPEQFF,TGTGCCAGGTTTAGCGGGAGGCCTGAGCAGTTCTTC
TRBJ2-1,NA,TRBV4-1,NA,CASSHRQNNEQFF,TGCGCCAGCAGCCACCGTCAAAACAATGAGCAGTTCTTC
TRBJ2-7,TRBD1,TRBV7-9,many,CASSEQGTAHEQYF,TGTGCCAGCAGCGAACAGGGGACAGCCCACGAGCAGTACTTC
TRBJ2-7,NA,TRBV18,NA,CASSPETIGGYEQYF,TGTGCCAGCTCACCAGAAACGATAGGCGGTTACGAGCAGTACTTC
TRBJ2-1,NA,TRBV29-1,many,CSVQHTGAGNEQFF,TGCAGCGTGCAACATACCGGGGCCGGCAATGAGCAGTTCTTC
TRBJ2-7,TRBD2,TRBV5-4,many,CASSPRTSGMTYEQYF,TGTGCCAGCAGCCCAAGGACTAGCGGGATGACCTACGAGCAGTACTTC
TRBJ1-5,NA,TRBV7-9,many,CASSESNQPQHF,TGTGCCAGCAGCGAAAGCAATCAGCCCCAGCATTTT
TRBJ2-1,NA,TRBV28,many,CAGNSGTYDEQFF,TGTGCCGGGAACTCCGGGACCTACGATGAGCAGTTCTTC
TRBJ1-1,NA,TRBV28,many,CASSLTPGSTEAFF,TGTGCCAGCAGTTTAACTCCAGGGTCCACTGAAGCTTTCTTT
TRBJ1-1,NA,TRBV28,NA,CASSWGGEAFF,TGTGCCAGCAGCTGGGGGGGAGAGGCTTTCTTT
TRBJ2-7,NA,TRBV18,NA,CASSKDVSYEQYF,TGTGCCAGCTCAAAGGACGTCTCCTACGAGCAGTACTTC
TRBJ2-1,TRBD2,TRBV20-1,medium-sized,CIPKSGLAGGPNEQFF,TGCATTCCCAAGTCTGGACTAGCGGGAGGGCCCAATGAGCAGTTCTTC
TRBJ1-1,TRBD1,TRBV20-1,few,CSASGTGGLHTEAFF,TGCAGTGCTAGCGGGACAGGGGGTTTGCACACTGAAGCTTTCTTT
TRBJ1-3,NA,TRBV7-9,many,CASSSNRASSGNTIYF,TGTGCCAGCAGCTCCAACAGGGCCTCCTCTGGAAACACCATATATTTT
TRBJ2-3,NA,TRBV27,many,CASSLSRGSGTSTDTQYF,TGTGCCAGCAGTTTATCGAGGGGGAGCGGAACTAGCACAGATACGCAGTATTTT
TRBJ1-4,NA,TRBV21-1,many,CASKRSLVKKKLFF,TGTGCCAGCAAACGGAGCCTAGTAAAGAAAAAACTGTTTTTT
TRBJ2-3,TRBD2,TRBV5-6,many,CASSLPSGRPPDTQYF,TGTGCCAGCAGCTTGCCTAGCGGGAGGCCCCCAGATACGCAGTATTTT
TRBJ2-2,TRBD2,TRBV7-3,NA,CASSWLAGIGELFF,TGTGCCAGCAGCTGGCTAGCGGGGATCGGGGAGCTGTTTTTT
TRBJ1-1,NA,TRBV20-1,many,CSAETPGTGGSNTEAFF,TGCAGTGCCGAGACTCCGGGGACCGGAGGATCGAACACTGAAGCTTTCTTT
TRBJ2-6,NA,TRBV11-1,few,CASSLELSGANVLTF,TGTGCCAGCAGCTTGGAGCTCTCTGGGGCCAACGTCCTGACTTTC
TRBJ1-4,NA,TRBV5-1,many,CASSLDRATNEKLFF,TGCGCCAGCAGCTTGGACCGCGCAACTAATGAAAAACTGTTTTTT
TRBJ2-3,TRBD2,TRBV24-1,NA,CATSDELASTQYF,TGTGCCACCAGTGACGAACTAGCGTCTACGCAGTATTTT
TRBJ2-3,TRBD1,TRBV5-4,many,CASSGTGGPQDTQYF,TGTGCCAGCAGCGGGACAGGGGGTCCCCAAGATACGCAGTATTTT
TRBJ2-7,NA,TRBV18,many,CASSPTEGRKSEQYF,TGTGCCAGCTCACCCACAGAGGGTAGGAAGAGCGAGCAGTACTTC
TRBJ1-4,TRBD1,TRBV28,many,CASSSPTGGLPKLFF,TGTGCCAGCAGTTCACCGACAGGGGGTTTACCGAAACTGTTTTTT
TRBJ2-3,NA,TRBV5-1,NA,CASSNTDTQYF,TGCGCCAGCAGCAACACAGATACGCAGTATTTT